This T cell receptor beta chain was recorded in a study of beta chain features in type 1 diabetes. This clone appeared a few times. What it binds is not known. Only one base separates this from a far larger clonotype, so it likely reflects a read error. Every bit of the isolated RNA underwent reverse transcription, so sequencing read expressed TCRB transcripts. Repertoires were generated with immunoSEQ multiplex PCR, while TCRdb's copy carries only in-frame clones and drops some. The table records some 300,000 clones, under 8.5% of them present only once. Overall study findings and caveats: Shortening that was moderate but significant affected the TCRB CDR3s of Type 1 diabetes patients in all four CD4+ subsets.

Germline V gene sequence: CDR1 SGHTA, CDR2 FQGTGA. V was cut by 5 bases and J by 2 bases, with 2 bases left in between. The CDR3 contains 11 residues. The V call is TRBV7-3, the J call TRBJ2-3, with D hard to call. The TCR sequence derives from a woman under 30 in good health. Material: central memory CD4+ T cells from blood. The CDR3 spells CASSPTDTQYF. For the CDR3, the DNA is TGTGCCAGCAGCCCCACAGATACGCAGTATTTT.